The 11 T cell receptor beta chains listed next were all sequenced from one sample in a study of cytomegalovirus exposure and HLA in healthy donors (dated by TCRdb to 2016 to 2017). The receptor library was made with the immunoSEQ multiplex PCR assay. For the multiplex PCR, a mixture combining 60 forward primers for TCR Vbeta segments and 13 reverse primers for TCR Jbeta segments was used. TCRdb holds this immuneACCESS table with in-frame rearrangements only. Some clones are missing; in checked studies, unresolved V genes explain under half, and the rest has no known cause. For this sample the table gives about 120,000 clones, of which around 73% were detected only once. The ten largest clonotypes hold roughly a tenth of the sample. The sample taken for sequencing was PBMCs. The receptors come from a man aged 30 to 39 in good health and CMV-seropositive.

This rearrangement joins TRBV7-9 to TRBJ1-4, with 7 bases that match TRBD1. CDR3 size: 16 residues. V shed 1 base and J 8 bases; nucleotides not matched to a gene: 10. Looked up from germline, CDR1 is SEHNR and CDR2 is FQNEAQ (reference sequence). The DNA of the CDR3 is TGTGCCAGCAGCTTAGTCCGACAGGGCGGGAAGGAAAAACTGTTTTTT. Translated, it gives CASSLVRQGGKEKLFF.

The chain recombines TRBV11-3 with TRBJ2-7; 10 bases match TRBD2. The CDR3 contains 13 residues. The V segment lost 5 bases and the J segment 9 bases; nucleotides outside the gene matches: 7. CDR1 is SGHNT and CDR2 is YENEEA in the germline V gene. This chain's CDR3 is CASSVVSGRRQYF. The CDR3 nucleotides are TGTGCCAGCAGCGTAGTTAGCGGGAGGCGGCAGTACTTC.

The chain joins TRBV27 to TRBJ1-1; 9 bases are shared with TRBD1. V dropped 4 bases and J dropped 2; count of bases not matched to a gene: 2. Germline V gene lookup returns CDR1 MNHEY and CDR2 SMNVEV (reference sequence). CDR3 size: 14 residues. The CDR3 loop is CASSSDRGNTEAFF. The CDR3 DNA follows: TGTGCCAGCAGTTCGGACAGGGGAAACACTGAAGCTTTCTTT.

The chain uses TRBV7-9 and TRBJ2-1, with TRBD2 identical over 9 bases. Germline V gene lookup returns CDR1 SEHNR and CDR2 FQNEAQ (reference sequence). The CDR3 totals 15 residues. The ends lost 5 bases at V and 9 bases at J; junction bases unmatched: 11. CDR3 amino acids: CASSTTSGLTGEQFF. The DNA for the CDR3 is TGTGCCAGCAGCACAACTAGCGGGTTAACCGGTGAGCAGTTCTTC.

The CDR3 here is CASRPGLTSWGELFF. In DNA, the CDR3 is TGTGCCAGCAGGCCGGGACTAACCTCATGGGGGGAGCTGTTTTTT. The chain employs TRBV27 and TRBJ2-2; TRBD2 matches at 7 bases. Germline CDR1 reads MNHEY; CDR2 reads SMNVEV (reference sequence). CDR3 length equals 15 residues. The V gene end was trimmed by 6 bases and the J gene end by 8 bases; junction bases not matched to a gene: 12.

In DNA, the CDR3 is TGTGCCAGCAGCACACCGAGACTAGCGGGAGGCGGCGGGGAGCTGTTTTTT. Protein sequence: CASSTPRLAGGGGELFF. The chain has TRBV27 and TRBJ2-2, with TRBD2 matching over 13 bases. V shed 6 bases and J 7 bases; nucleotides not matched to a gene: 11. Germline CDR1 is MNHEY and CDR2 is SMNVEV (reference sequence). This CDR3 comprises 17 residues.

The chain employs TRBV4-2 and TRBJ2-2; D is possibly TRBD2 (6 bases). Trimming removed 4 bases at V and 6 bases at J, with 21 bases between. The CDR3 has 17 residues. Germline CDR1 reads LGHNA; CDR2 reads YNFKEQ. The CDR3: CASSPLLERVESGELFF. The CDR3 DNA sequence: TGTGCCAGCAGCCCTCTACTTGAGCGGGTGGAATCCGGGGAGCTGTTTTTT.

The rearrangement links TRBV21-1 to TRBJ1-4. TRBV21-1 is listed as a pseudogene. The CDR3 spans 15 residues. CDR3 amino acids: CASSKALSIGEKLFF. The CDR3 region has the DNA TGTGCCAGCAGCAAAGCGCTTTCAATCGGGGAAAAACTGTTTTTT.

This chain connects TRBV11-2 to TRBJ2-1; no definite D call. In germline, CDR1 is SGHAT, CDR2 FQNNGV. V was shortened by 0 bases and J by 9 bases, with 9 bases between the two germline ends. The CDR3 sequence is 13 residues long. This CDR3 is CASSLDLTREQFF. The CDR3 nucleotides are TGTGCCAGCAGCTTAGACCTAACCCGTGAGCAGTTCTTC.

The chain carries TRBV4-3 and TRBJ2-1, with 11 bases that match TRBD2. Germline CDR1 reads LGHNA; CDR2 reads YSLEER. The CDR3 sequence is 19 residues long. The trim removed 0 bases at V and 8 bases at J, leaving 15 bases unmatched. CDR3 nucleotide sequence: TGCGCCAGCAGCCAAGAATCCCACCTGGCTAGCGGGAGGTGGGATGAGCAGTTCTTC. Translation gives CASSQESHLASGRWDEQFF.

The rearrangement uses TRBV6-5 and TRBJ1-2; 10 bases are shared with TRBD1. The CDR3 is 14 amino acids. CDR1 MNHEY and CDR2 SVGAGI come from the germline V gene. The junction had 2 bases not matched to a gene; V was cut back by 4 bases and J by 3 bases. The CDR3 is CASSSGQGDYGYTF. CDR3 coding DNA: TGTGCCAGCAGTTCCGGACAGGGGGACTATGGCTACACCTTC.